This T cell receptor beta chain was observed in a study of CD8 T cells in ankylosing spondylitis (TCRdb year 2017). Study-level background: To find TCR variants linked to disease, the study profiled T cell receptor beta repertoires in ankylosing spondylitis patients and healthy donors. The whole study cohort included about a hundred healthy donors and over 20 ankylosing spondylitis patients. Peripheral blood was sampled, and synovial fluid was additionally collected from ankylosing spondylitis patients. Paper-wide results and their limitations: Blood from ankylosing spondylitis patients appeared to be characterized by a TCR beta motif made up of under ten highly homologous amino acid variants. Some TCR beta motif variants had previously been reported in synovial fluid and blood of reactive arthritis patients, which suggested common disease-initiation mechanisms. The disease-linked clones had a CD8+ phenotype and were found at relatively low frequencies in peripheral blood. According to the report, matched synovial fluid samples from ankylosing spondylitis patients were significantly enriched for the disease-linked clones.

With respect to this clonotype: Its antigen specificity is not known. Within one base of it there is no much larger clone, and no base qualities were kept.

From the cysteine up to the phenylalanine, the CDR3 has a length of 11 residues. This entry keeps only the CDR3 DNA: 33 bases, framed from base 1. CDR1 and CDR2, per the germline V gene, are SNHLY and FYNNEI. V gives up 2 bases and J gives up 3 bases, and the segment between their germline ends measures 2 bases. The sequencer was an Illumina HiSeq 2500. TCR beta libraries were prepared by quantitative 5'-RACE with molecular barcodes. The source study handled its data this way. To identify disease-linked TCR variants, a new computational method was used, one built on a probabilistic model of VDJ rearrangement. TCRdb reprocessing: public reads trimmed at Q25 with fastp, clones called with MiXCR, in-frame beta chains kept. All rows with the same CDR3 protein become a single entry with the most common DNA and genes. The V and J calls and clone size come from TCRdb's table, not from the authors' own analysis. Across this sample there are approximately 440,000 distinct CDR3 sequences, with 17% seen only once. Jointly, the top ten make up 1% of the sample.

The sample consisted of blood, either unsorted or a sorted T cell fraction (not recorded which). This TCR derives from a male donor with ankylosing spondylitis. The sequence links TRBV2 to TRBJ2-7; the D gene assignment is ambiguous. Here the CDR3 is given as CASSELYEQYF. The nucleotides read TGTGCCAGCAGTGAACTCTACGAGCAGTACTTC. The variable domain in full, with residues beyond the CDR3 obtained from the reference TRBV2 and TRBJ2-7 genes, is EPEVTQTPSHQVTQMGQEVILRCVPISNHLYFYWYRQILGQKVEFLVSFYNNEISEKSEIFDDQFSVERPDGSNFTLKIRSTKLEDSAMYFCASSELYEQYFGPGTRLTVT.